This T cell receptor (beta chain) was found in a study of technical replicates of blood from a handful of donors. TCRdb keeps only in-frame clones here, not all; method: immunoSEQ multiplex PCR. The sample lists 75,000 to 100,000 clones, around 96% occurring once. V shed 3 bases, J shed 2 bases, and the junction held 8 bases outside the gene matches. This CDR3 comprises 18 residues. Per the germline V gene, CDR1 is MGHRA and CDR2 is YSYEKL. The sequenced material came from T cells isolated from PBMCs. V gene TRBV4-1 combines with J gene TRBJ2-2; 11 nucleotides align to TRBD2. The clonotype comes from a human donor in good health. CDR3 in DNA: TGCGCCAGCAGCCATCTACCGGGACTAGCGGATAACACCGGGGAGCTGTTTTTT. Translating it yields CASSHLPGLADNTGELFF.